This TCR beta chain originates from a study of T cell repertoires in cytomegalovirus infection. Study overall: HLA-B-restricted CMV epitopes that are well studied were used alongside recently identified HLA-C-restricted ones. TCR beta signatures that were public indicated CMV infection and matching HLA type.

For this clonotype: Its antigen is unknown.

TCRdb reprocessed the reads via MiXCR and lists one record per CDR3 protein. The sample records about 500,000 distinct CDR3 sequences, roughly a third being singletons. There are 16 residues in the CDR3. Germline CDR1 MDHEN, CDR2 SYDVKM. The ends were cut back, 6 bases at V and 4 bases at J, with 21 bases in the middle. The study's findings and limits: Cumulative frequency of public TCR beta families picked out carriers of CMV plus the relevant HLA. In two of eight donors, the top clonotype was HLA-C-restricted CMV-specific.

The chain joins TRBV28 to TRBJ1-2; D unresolved. The clonotype was recovered from a human donor in good health (CMV status not recorded). Some clones in this sample may be carry-over from other donors' samples. This specimen was cultured PBMCs, taken from culture after CMV antigen stimulation. The CDR3 sequence is CASSPFDSGSRYGYTF. Written as DNA, the CDR3 is TGTGCCAGCAGCCCATTCGACTCCGGGAGCCGCTATGGCTACACCTTC.